This T cell receptor beta chain is from a study of T cell responses to AZD1222 COVID-19 vaccine. Produced via immunoSEQ multiplex PCR; TCRdb's table is partial and in-frame only. The top ten hold less than 3% of the sample, which has about 190,000 clones, about 90% seen once. Study-wide results and limits: In a largely white British group with more females than males, clonal diversity was possibly underestimated.

In germline, CDR1 is SGHTA, CDR2 FQGTGA. Between the trimmed V and J ends, which lost 1 base and 5 bases, there was a span of 7 bases. CDR3 length equals 13 residues. A word on this clone: Its antigen is not known.

The rearrangement uses TRBV7-3 and TRBJ2-3; D remains unclear. The sample in question was peripheral blood, obtained on day 0 of MenACWY control vaccination. The sequence was collected from an adult in good health. The CDR3 region is CASSLSSLDTQYF. CDR3 coding DNA: TGTGCCAGCAGCTTAAGTTCTCTAGATACGCAGTATTTT.